The present TCR beta chain was sequenced within a study of blood T cell repertoires in COVID-19. The wider study: Samples representing acute and convalescent COVID-19 were sourced from the United States, Italy and Spain.

CDR1 and CDR2 from the germline V gene are LGHNT and FRNRAP. The trim removed 6 bases at V and 4 bases at J, leaving 15 bases unmatched. This CDR3 has 17 amino acids. Original data processing: Researchers report that nucleated cell counts were estimated from reference gene primer amplification. Using immunoSEQ multiplex PCR, the repertoire was profiled, and TCRdb retains in-frame clones only, with some absent. V and J calls and clone size are as listed in that table; D and trimming were resolved from the DNA. The repertoire includes 55,000 to 70,000 clones, around 83% of them detected once, and approximately 3.5% sits in the top ten.

Input material: peripheral blood. This TCR derives from a woman aged 80 or over with acute or convalescent COVID-19. The chain couples TRBV12-5 to TRBJ2-3; 8 nucleotides line up with TRBD1. CDR3 protein: CASGYAGTGPSSDTQYF. The CDR3 region has the DNA TGTGCTAGTGGCTATGCCGGGACAGGCCCCTCCTCAGATACGCAGTATTTT.